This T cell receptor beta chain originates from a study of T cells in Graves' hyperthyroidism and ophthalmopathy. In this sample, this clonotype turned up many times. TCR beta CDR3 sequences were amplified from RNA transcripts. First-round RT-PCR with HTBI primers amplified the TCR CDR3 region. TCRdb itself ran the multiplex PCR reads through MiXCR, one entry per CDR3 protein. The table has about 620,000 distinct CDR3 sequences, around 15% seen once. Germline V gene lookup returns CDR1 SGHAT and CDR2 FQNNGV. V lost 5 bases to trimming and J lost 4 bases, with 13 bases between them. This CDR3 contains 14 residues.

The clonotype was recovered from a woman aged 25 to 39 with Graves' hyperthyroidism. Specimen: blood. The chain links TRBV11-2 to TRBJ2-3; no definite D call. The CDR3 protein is CASSRARRADTQYF. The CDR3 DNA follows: TGTGCCAGCAGCAGAGCCCGAAGGGCAGATACGCAGTATTTT. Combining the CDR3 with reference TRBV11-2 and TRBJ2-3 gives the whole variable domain EAGVAQSPRYKIIEKRQSVAFWCNPISGHATLYWYQQILGQGPKLLIQFQNNGVVDDSQLPKDRFSAERLKGVDSTLKIQPAKLEDSAVYLCASSRARRADTQYFGPGTRLTVL.